This T cell receptor (beta chain) was profiled in a study of naive and memory T cell subsets. An equimolar mix of two oligonucleotides served as the beta constant-region primer for TRBC1 and TRBC2. Using its own MiXCR run on the UMI-ligation and nested PCR reads, TCRdb lists one record per CDR3 protein. The sample contains under 40,000 distinct CDR3 sequences, 13% of which appear only once. Germline V gene data show CDR1 as DFQATT and CDR2 as SNEGSKA (reference sequence). This CDR3 spans 16 amino acids. After removal of 3 bases from V and 0 bases from J, the junction contained 6 bases not matched to a gene. Within the sample, this clonotype is medium-sized.

The genes are TRBV20-1 and TRBJ2-3, with TRBD2 matching 10 bases. Source material: effector memory CD4+ T cells from blood. The subset is: effector memory, CD45RA- CD27-. The TCR was taken from a human donor in good health. CDR3 loop: CSASSPSGGSTDTQYF. The CDR3 region has the DNA TGCAGTGCTAGCAGCCCTAGCGGGGGAAGCACAGATACGCAGTATTTT.